Listed below are T cell receptor beta chains from one sample, sequenced in a study of blood T cell repertoires in COVID-19. Here immunoSEQ multiplex PCR was the method, and the copy in TCRdb shows in-frame clones only, minus some. Seen here are 170,000 or so clones, around 87% observed once, and the top ten hold roughly 0.57%. Sequencing was performed on peripheral blood. The source is a man aged 60-69 years with COVID-19, enrolled during active disease. Both conserved end residues are part of each CDR3. D genes are given only for firm matches. For some rows the clone size is stated as once, few or many, or as a class when expanded; others skip it.

TRBJ2-7 | NA | TRBV5-6 | TRBD2 | 17 | CASSPPGTTSNSYEQYF | TGTGCCAGCAGCCCGCCCGGGACTACCTCCAACTCCTACGAGCAGTACTTC
TRBJ1-1 | NA | TRBV29-1 | TRBD1 | 13 | CSGTRQGNTEAFF | TGCAGCGGAACGAGACAGGGGAACACTGAAGCTTTCTTT
TRBJ1-2 | NA | TRBV7-9 | NA | 16 | CASSHLGGVPPVGYTF | TGTGCCAGCAGCCACCTCGGGGGGGTCCCACCTGTGGGCTACACCTTC
TRBJ1-2 | NA | TRBV6-5 | TRBD1 | 14 | CASRAQGERHGYTF | TGTGCCAGCAGGGCACAGGGGGAACGGCATGGCTACACCTTC
TRBJ2-3 | NA | TRBV24-1 | NA | 14 | CATSPARGTDTQYF | TGTGCCACCAGTCCGGCGCGGGGTACTGATACGCAGTATTTT
TRBJ2-5 | NA | TRBV5-6 | NA | 13 | CASSLPIGGGQYF | TGTGCCAGCAGCTTGCCGATAGGGGGGGGCCAGTACTTC
TRBJ2-3 | NA | TRBV11-2 | NA | 15 | CASSPGRTSTDTQYF | TGTGCCAGCAGCCCCGGACGGACTAGCACAGATACGCAGTATTTT
TRBJ2-7 | NA | TRBV28 | TRBD1 | 15 | CASLASGTGPDEQYF | TGTGCCAGCCTAGCCAGCGGGACAGGGCCTGACGAGCAGTACTTC
TRBJ2-7 | once | TRBV15 | TRBD1 | 15 | CATSRGQGAIDEQYF | TGTGCCACCAGCAGAGGACAGGGGGCAATCGACGAGCAGTACTTC
TRBJ1-2 | NA | TRBV7-2 | NA | 16 | CASSSIQASPNYGYTF | TGTGCCAGCAGCTCCATACAGGCTTCGCCTAACTATGGCTACACCTTC
TRBJ1-2 | NA | TRBV5-4 | NA | 14 | CASRDPVGAGGYTF | TGTGCCAGCAGGGACCCGGTGGGGGCCGGTGGCTACACCTTC
TRBJ2-1 | NA | TRBV4-2 | NA | 15 | CASSQTGLLYNEQFF | TGTGCCAGCAGCCAAACGGGACTTCTCTACAATGAGCAGTTCTTC
TRBJ1-3 | NA | TRBV7-8 | NA | 17 | CASSLGPPGAYGNTIYF | TGTGCCAGCAGCTTAGGGCCCCCAGGGGCTTATGGAAACACCATATATTTT
TRBJ2-7 | NA | TRBV7-9 | TRBD2 | 16 | CASSPSLAGVVYEQYF | TGTGCCAGCAGCCCTTCTCTGGCGGGAGTGGTATACGAGCAGTACTTC